This TCR beta chain was documented in a study of blood T cell repertoires in COVID-19. Overall study context: COVID-19 samples, acute and convalescent, were from the United States, Italy and Spain.

Per germline, CDR1 KGHSH and CDR2 LQKENI. The ends lost 5 bases at V and 0 bases at J; junction bases unmatched: 7. The CDR3 has 16 residues. Sequencing used immunoSEQ multiplex PCR; TCRdb keeps in-frame clones, though not all of them. The repertoire holds roughly 85,000 clones, with over 70% as singletons. Sample: peripheral blood. V and J are TRBV18 and TRBJ2-7; 10 nucleotides line up with TRBD2. The receptor was isolated from a human donor in a cohort sampled during active COVID-19. CDR3 bases: TGTGCCAGCTCAAAGTCGGCTAGCGGGAGCTCCTACGAGCAGTACTTC. This translates into CASSKSASGSSYEQYF.